The source of this TCR beta chain is a study of blood T cell repertoires in COVID-19. Study-wide context: PBMCs, B-cell-depleted T cells, or T cells were the source of the cDNA or gDNA that made up the material.

Germline assignment: CDR1 PRHDT and CDR2 FYEKMQ (reference sequence). The V end was cut by 5 bases, the J end by 7 bases, with 8 bases between. This CDR3 spans 12 amino acids. Profiling relied on immunoSEQ multiplex PCR, and the TCRdb table lists in-frame clones only, not all of them. The top ten hold around 8.9% of the sample, which has 190,000 or so clones, about 89% seen once. Sequences were obtained from PBMCs or T cells enriched from blood (not recorded which). The chain is built from TRBV13 and TRBJ2-2; D ambiguous. This receptor was taken from a woman under 30 who had recovered from COVID-19. The CDR3 protein is CASSHASGELFF. The CDR3 bases are TGTGCCAGCAGCCACGCGAGCGGGGAGCTGTTTTTT.